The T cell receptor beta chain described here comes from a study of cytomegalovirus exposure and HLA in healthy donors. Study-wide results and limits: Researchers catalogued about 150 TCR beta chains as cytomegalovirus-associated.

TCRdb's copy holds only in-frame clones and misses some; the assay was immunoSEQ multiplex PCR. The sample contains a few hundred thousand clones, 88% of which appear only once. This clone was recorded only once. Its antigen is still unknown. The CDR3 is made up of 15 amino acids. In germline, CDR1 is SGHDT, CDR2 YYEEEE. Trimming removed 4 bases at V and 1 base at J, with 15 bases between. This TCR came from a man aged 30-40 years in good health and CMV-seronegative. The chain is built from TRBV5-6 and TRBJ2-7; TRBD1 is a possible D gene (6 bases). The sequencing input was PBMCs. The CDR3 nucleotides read TGTGCCAGCAGCCCAGACAGGAGGCGATCCTACGAGCAGTACTTC. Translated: CASSPDRRRSYEQYF.